This entry lists 31 T cell receptor beta chains sequenced from one sample in a study of blood T cell repertoires in COVID-19. Libraries were prepared by immunoSEQ multiplex PCR; TCRdb keeps only in-frame clonotypes and omits some of them. Of roughly 200,000 clones listed, about nine tenths are singletons. Material for sequencing was PBMCs or T cells enriched from blood (not recorded which). These receptors were collected from a woman aged 30 to 39 who had recovered from COVID-19.

The CDR3 here is CASSSTPGQRGGRDGELFF. The CDR3 coding sequence is TGTGCCAGCAGTTCCACACCGGGCCAGCGGGGGGGCCGTGACGGGGAGCTGTTTTTT. This chain uses TRBV6-2 or TRBV6-3 with TRBJ2-2; TRBD2 aligns across 10 bases. The CDR3 spans 19 residues. Losses at the gene ends were 4 bases for V and 7 bases for J; bases not matched to a gene: 18. CDR1 is MNHEY and CDR2 is SVGEGT in the germline V gene.

This clone is a singleton in its sample. The chain is built from TRBV5-4 and TRBJ2-3; TRBD2 aligns across 15 bases. The V gene end was trimmed by 2 bases and the J gene end by 7 bases; junction bases not matched to a gene: 5. Germline V gene data show CDR1 as SGHNT and CDR2 as YYREEE (reference sequence). The CDR3 is made up of 16 amino acids. The CDR3 DNA sequence: TGTGCCAGCAGCTTCCCCGGGACTAGCGGGAGGAATACGCAGTATTTT. This gives the protein CASSFPGTSGRNTQYF. Full variable domain (remainder filled in from reference TRBV5-4 and TRBJ2-3): ETGVTQSPTHLIKTRGQQVTLRCSSQSGHNTVSWYQQALGQGPQFIFQYYREEENGRGNFPPRFSGLQFPNYSSELNVNALELDDSALYLCASSFPGTSGRNTQYFGPGTRLTVL.

The chain is built from TRBV5-1 and TRBJ1-5; D not resolved. The V gene lost 3 bases and the J gene lost 2 bases, with 6 bases spanning the gap. This CDR3 spans 13 amino acids. Germline CDR1 is SGHRS and CDR2 is YFSETQ. DNA for the CDR3: TGCGCCAGCAGCTCCGGGGGCAATCAGCCCCAGCATTTT. It specifies CASSSGGNQPQHF.

CDR3: CSVEGGNIQYF. For the CDR3, the DNA is TGCAGCGTTGAGGGAGGAAACATTCAGTACTTC. The rearrangement links TRBV29-1 to TRBJ2-4, with D possibly matching TRBD2 (6 bases). The CDR3 spans 11 residues. V dropped 3 bases and J dropped 6 bases, with 6 bases sitting between them. Per the germline V gene, CDR1 is SQVTM and CDR2 is ANQGSEA.

The chain couples TRBV19 to TRBJ2-1, with TRBD1 as a possible D gene (5 bases). The germline CDR1 and CDR2 sequences are LNHDA and SQIVND (reference sequence). The CDR3 consists of 14 residues. Trimming took off 3 bases at V and 6 bases at J, with 12 bases between the two ends. The CDR3 sequence: CASSIRATANEQFF. The CDR3 coding sequence is TGTGCCAGTAGTATCAGGGCTACCGCCAATGAGCAGTTCTTC.

The chain is built from TRBV4-3 and TRBJ1-1, with D unclear. CDR1 is LGHNA, CDR2 YSLEER, per germline. The CDR3 covers 16 residues. V was cut by 0 bases and J by 5 bases, with 16 bases left in between. The CDR3 coding sequence is TGCGCCAGCAGCCAAGATTCGGTAGACTTGCGGACTGAAGCTTTCTTT. Translated, it gives CASSQDSVDLRTEAFF.

The CDR3 DNA follows: TGCGCCAGCAGCCAACTAGGGGACACCGTAGGCACAGATACGCAGTATTTT. As protein: CASSQLGDTVGTDTQYF. V usage is TRBV4-3 and J usage is TRBJ2-3; tentatively, D is TRBD1 (6 bases). Germline lookup yields CDR1 LGHNA and CDR2 YSLEER. This CDR3 comprises 17 residues. Trimming shortened V by 2 bases and J by 1 base, and 16 bases separated the two germline ends.

The rearrangement links TRBV29-1 to TRBJ1-1; possible D gene TRBD1, 5 bases. The V end lost 0 bases, the J end lost 3 bases, and 14 bases lay between the germline ends. Germline V CDR1 and CDR2: SQVTM, ANQGSEA. This CDR3 has 15 residues. The CDR3 region is CSVEDRAGRDTEAFF. The CDR3 bases are TGCAGCGTTGAAGATCGAGCAGGGAGGGACACTGAAGCTTTCTTT.

The chain employs TRBV19 and TRBJ1-4; TRBD1 is a possible D gene (6 bases). The CDR3 spans 14 residues. Germline assignment: CDR1 LNHDA and CDR2 SQIVND (reference sequence). Deletions cut 7 bases from V and 3 bases from J, with 12 bases between. The CDR3 DNA reads as TGTGCCAGTACTCTACAGGGCTCTAATGAAAAACTGTTTTTT. This codes for CASTLQGSNEKLFF.

The chain recombines TRBV25-1 with TRBJ2-5; 9 nucleotides line up with TRBD2. V shed 3 bases, J shed 5 bases, and the junction held 13 bases outside the gene matches. The CDR3 covers 17 residues. The germline V gene encodes CDR1 MGHDK and CDR2 SYGVNS. The DNA for the CDR3 is TGTGCCAGCAGTGACCCGGGCGGGGGGGCGCGTTGGGAGACCCAGTACTTC. Its translation is CASSDPGGGARWETQYF.

This chain joins TRBV30 and TRBJ1-2; D unresolved. Trimming left V 3 bases short and J 4 bases short, with 18 bases between. The CDR3 is 15 residues long. CDR1 is GTSNPN, CDR2 SVGIG, per germline (reference sequence). The chain's CDR3 is CAWSPDSATLYGYTF. CDR3 nucleotide sequence: TGTGCCTGGAGCCCCGATAGTGCAACCCTCTATGGCTACACCTTC.

The chain links TRBV18 to TRBJ1-1; TRBD1 agrees at 7 bases. Germline CDR1 reads KGHSH; CDR2 reads LQKENI. The CDR3 consists of 16 residues. J lost 0 bases, V lost 2 bases, and 6 bases had no gene match. The CDR3 DNA sequence: TGTGCCAGCTCACCAGCCCCGGGACAGCTGAACACTGAAGCTTTCTTT. This translates into CASSPAPGQLNTEAFF.

V and J are TRBV19 and TRBJ2-3; the match to TRBD2 covers 7 bases. V lost 7 bases, J lost 0 bases, and 22 bases stayed unmatched. Germline assignment: CDR1 LNHDA and CDR2 SQIVND (reference sequence). This CDR3 comprises 20 residues. The CDR3 spells CASTARGDLAAGTSTDTQYF. CDR3 nucleotide sequence: TGTGCCAGTACCGCCAGAGGTGACCTAGCGGCGGGCACTAGCACAGATACGCAGTATTTT.

The V gene is TRBV30, the J gene TRBJ1-2; D is possibly TRBD1 (5 bases). CDR3 length: 14 amino acids. Germline assignment: CDR1 GTSNPN and CDR2 SVGIG (reference sequence). V was clipped by 0 bases and J by 6 bases, with 14 bases between them. The CDR3, as DNA: TGTGCCTGGAGTGTACGGAGGGGTGACAATGGCTACACCTTC. Its translation: CAWSVRRGDNGYTF.

The V and J genes are TRBV29-1 and TRBJ2-7; TRBD1 matches at 9 bases. Germline trimming cut 6 bases from V and 4 bases from J; bases unmatched to any gene: 7. Germline CDR1 is SQVTM and CDR2 is ANQGSEA. This CDR3 has 13 residues. This CDR3 reads CSVAGTGTYEQYF. For the CDR3, the DNA is TGCAGCGTCGCCGGGACAGGGACATACGAGCAGTACTTC.

This chain uses TRBV19 with TRBJ1-4, with 7 bases matching TRBD1. Germline loops: CDR1 LNHDA, CDR2 SQIVND (reference sequence). This CDR3 is 13 amino acids long. V lost 10 bases and J lost 4; bases outside the gene matches: 6. The CDR3 sequence is CAIRDSNNEKLFF. For the CDR3, the DNA is TGTGCCATTCGGGACAGTAATAATGAAAAACTGTTTTTT.

The gene calls are TRBV14 and TRBJ2-3, with TRBD2 matching 8 bases. V lost 0 bases to trimming and J lost 6 bases; unmatched junction nucleotides: 8. Germline V gene data show CDR1 as SGHDN and CDR2 as FVKESK. The CDR3 consists of 16 residues. The CDR3 coding sequence is TGTGCCAGCAGCCAAGATCCGGGAGGGCCAAGGGATACGCAGTATTTT. It codes for CASSQDPGGPRDTQYF. Full variable domain (remainder filled in from reference TRBV14 and TRBJ2-3): EAGVTQFPSHSVIEKGQTVTLRCDPISGHDNLYWYRRVMGKEIKFLLHFVKESKQDESGMPNNRFLAERTGGTYSTLKVQPAELEDSGVYFCASSQDPGGPRDTQYFGPGTRLTVL.

The rearrangement uses TRBV19 and TRBJ1-2; TRBD1 is a possible D gene (6 bases). Between the trimmed V and J ends, which lost 5 bases and 2 bases, there was a span of 12 bases. The CDR3 spans 14 residues. CDR1 is LNHDA and CDR2 is SQIVND in the germline V gene (reference sequence). The CDR3 nucleotides are TGTGCCAGTAGTCCGGGGGGCTACAACTATGGCTACACCTTC. It is translated as CASSPGGYNYGYTF.

This clone has only a few counts. This chain uses TRBV27 with TRBJ1-5; a possible D gene is TRBD1 (5 bases). CDR1 is MNHEY and CDR2 is SMNVEV in the germline V gene (reference sequence). The CDR3 extends over 15 amino acids. V lost 2 bases, J lost 3 bases, and 11 bases lay in between. CDR3 DNA sequence: TGTGCCAGCAGTTTAGTGGGGCAGGACAATCAGCCCCAGCATTTT. Its protein product is CASSLVGQDNQPQHF.

The chain uses TRBV19 and TRBJ1-1; D gene unclear. The germline gives CDR1 LNHDA, CDR2 SQIVND (reference sequence). There are 14 residues in the CDR3. The V and J ends lost 7 bases and 7 bases respectively, with 19 bases between them. In nucleotides, the CDR3 is TGTGCCAGTACCTCAACTTCCGGGTCAAATGAAGCTTTCTTT. It is translated as CASTSTSGSNEAFF.

The chain has TRBV14 and TRBJ2-7; a weak D match, TRBD2 (5 bases). Germline V gene data show CDR1 as SGHDN and CDR2 as FVKESK. The germline V and J ends were trimmed by 4 bases and 3 bases, with 19 bases remaining between them. This CDR3 spans 16 amino acids. This CDR3 reads CASSRFPWTRFYEQYF. For the CDR3, the DNA is TGTGCCAGCAGCCGGTTTCCGTGGACTCGATTCTACGAGCAGTACTTC.

This chain links TRBV7-6 with TRBJ2-7; D is perhaps TRBD2 (6 bases). In germline, CDR1 is SGHVS, CDR2 FNYEAQ. The CDR3 consists of 15 residues. Trimming left V 5 bases short and J 2 bases short, with 16 bases between. CDR3 sequence: CASSVGTQATYEQYF. The CDR3 DNA is TGTGCCAGCAGCGTGGGGACTCAGGCAACCTACGAGCAGTACTTC.

The chain is built from TRBV7-9 and TRBJ1-5, with TRBD1 identical over 9 bases. Germline values: CDR1 SEHNR, CDR2 FQNEAQ (reference sequence). The CDR3 is 16 residues long. The V gene end was trimmed by 4 bases and the J gene end by 9 bases; junction bases not matched to a gene: 13. The CDR3 region is CASSSDPATGGGPQHF. Written as DNA, the CDR3 is TGTGCCAGCAGCTCGGACCCCGCGACAGGGGGTGGGCCCCAGCATTTT.

CDR3 DNA: TGTGCCAGCAGCTTAGGGATAGGGGTCACCGGGGAGCTGTTTTTT. The encoded protein is CASSLGIGVTGELFF. The chain links TRBV11-3 to TRBJ2-2; possibly TRBD1 for D (5 bases). CDR1 and CDR2 from the germline V gene are SGHNT and YENEEA. The V end was cut by 1 base, the J end by 4 bases, with 10 bases between. The CDR3 is 15 residues long.

This clone was detected ten times or more. V usage is TRBV7-9 and J usage is TRBJ2-1; 9 nucleotides match TRBD2. The CDR3 sequence is 15 residues long. V lost 4 bases, J lost 6 bases, and 7 bases stayed unmatched. Germline CDR1 SEHNR, CDR2 FQNEAQ (reference sequence). The CDR3 DNA sequence: TGTGCCAGCAGCTGGACTAGCGATGTTCGCAATGAGCAGTTCTTC. Protein product: CASSWTSDVRNEQFF.

This chain joins TRBV19 and TRBJ1-1; 8 nucleotides line up with TRBD1. The CDR3 is 13 amino acids. V lost 10 bases and J lost 1; bases outside the gene matches: 5. CDR1 is LNHDA and CDR2 is SQIVND in the germline V gene (reference sequence). Here the CDR3 reads CATEDRENTEAFF. Written as DNA, the CDR3 is TGTGCCACCGAGGACAGGGAGAACACTGAAGCTTTCTTT.

The chain has TRBV13 and TRBJ2-3, with D perhaps TRBD2 (6 bases). Trimming shortened V by 5 bases and J by 4 bases, and 31 bases separated the two germline ends. Germline V gene data show CDR1 as PRHDT and CDR2 as FYEKMQ (reference sequence). The CDR3 covers 20 residues. CDR3 protein: CASSLIIKREAQVFPDTQYF. CDR3 DNA sequence: TGTGCCAGCAGCCTTATAATAAAGAGGGAGGCCCAGGTGTTTCCAGATACGCAGTATTTT.

The chain is built from TRBV4-2 and TRBJ2-5; 8 nucleotides match TRBD2. V shed 2 bases and J 3 bases; nucleotides not matched to a gene: 11. This CDR3 region has 17 residues. The germline V gene encodes CDR1 LGHNA and CDR2 YNFKEQ. Written as DNA, the CDR3 is TGTGCCAGCAGCCAAACTCCCATCGGGACTAGGAAAGAGACCCAGTACTTC. It translates to CASSQTPIGTRKETQYF.

The chain recombines TRBV6-2 or TRBV6-3 with TRBJ2-1; TRBD2 matches at 9 bases. There are 14 residues in the CDR3. The ends lost 6 bases at V and 5 bases at J; junction bases unmatched: 5. Germline values: CDR1 MNHEY, CDR2 SVGEGT. The CDR3 DNA reads as TGTGCCAGCAGCCCCAGCGGGAGGAACAATGAGCAGTTCTTC. It specifies CASSPSGRNNEQFF.

This clone came up a few times. This chain links TRBV11-3 with TRBJ2-5; 7 positions match TRBD1. The CDR3 runs to 14 residues. The V gene's germline CDR1 is SGHNT and CDR2 YENEEA. J gave up 5 bases and V 5 bases, and 8 bases lay outside the gene matches. The CDR3 region is CASSPGSRGETQYF. CDR3 nucleotides: TGTGCCAGCAGCCCAGGCAGCAGGGGGGAGACCCAGTACTTC.

The chain uses TRBV7-8 and TRBJ1-3, with 8 bases matching TRBD1. Losses at the gene ends were 6 bases for V and 4 bases for J; bases not matched to a gene: 8. Germline V gives CDR1 SGHVS, CDR2 FQNEAQ. This CDR3 is built from 15 residues. CDR3 amino acids: CASRPTGQGGNTIYF. As DNA, the CDR3 is TGTGCCAGCAGACCCACCGGACAGGGAGGAAACACCATATATTTT.